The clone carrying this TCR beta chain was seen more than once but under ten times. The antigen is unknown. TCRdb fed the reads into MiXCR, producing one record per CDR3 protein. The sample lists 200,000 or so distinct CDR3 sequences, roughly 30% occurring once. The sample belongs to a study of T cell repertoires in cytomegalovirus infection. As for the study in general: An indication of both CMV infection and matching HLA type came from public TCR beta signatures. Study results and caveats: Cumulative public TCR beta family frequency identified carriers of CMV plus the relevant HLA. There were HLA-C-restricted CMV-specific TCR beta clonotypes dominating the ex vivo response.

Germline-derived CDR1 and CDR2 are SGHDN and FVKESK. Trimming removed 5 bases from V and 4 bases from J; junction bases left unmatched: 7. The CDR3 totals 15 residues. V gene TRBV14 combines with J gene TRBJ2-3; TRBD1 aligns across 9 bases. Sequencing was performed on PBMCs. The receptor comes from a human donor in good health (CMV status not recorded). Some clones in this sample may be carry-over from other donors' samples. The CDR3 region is CASSLQGATADTQYF. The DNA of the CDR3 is TGTGCCAGCAGCTTACAGGGGGCTACGGCAGATACGCAGTATTTT.